This TCR beta chain was retrieved from a study of cytomegalovirus exposure and HLA in healthy donors. Study results and limitations: Analyses of presence/absence relied on an assumption of roughly uniform sequencing depth across donors. Solely CMV serostatus was available to characterize immune exposure. Within the data, a cluster of highly shared sequence variants was likely a sequencing artifact.

In germline, CDR1 is GTSNPN, CDR2 SVGIG (reference sequence). V gave up 2 bases and J gave up 14 bases; unmatched junction bases: 11. The CDR3 runs 13 residues. With 60 Vbeta and 13 Jbeta primers, the PCR was carried out. Using immunoSEQ multiplex PCR, the repertoire was profiled, and TCRdb retains in-frame clones only, with some absent. In the table there are some 170,000 clones, 82% of which are singletons. Comment on this clone: Its antigen is undetermined.

The TCR was taken from a man between 45 and 60 years old in good health and CMV-seropositive. Material for sequencing was PBMCs. The rearrangement joins TRBV30 to TRBJ2-3; 9 bases line up with TRBD1. For the CDR3, the DNA is TGTGCCTGGAGTCCCCTTCCGGGACAGGGTGGGTATTTT. Its protein is CAWSPLPGQGGYF. Full variable domain (outside the CDR3, taken from reference TRBV30 and TRBJ2-3): SQTIHQWPATLVQPVGSPLSLECTVEGTSNPNLYWYRQAAGRGLQLLFYSVGIGQISSEVPQNLSASRPQDRQFILSSKKLLLSDSGFYLCAWSPLPGQGGYFGPGTRLTVL.